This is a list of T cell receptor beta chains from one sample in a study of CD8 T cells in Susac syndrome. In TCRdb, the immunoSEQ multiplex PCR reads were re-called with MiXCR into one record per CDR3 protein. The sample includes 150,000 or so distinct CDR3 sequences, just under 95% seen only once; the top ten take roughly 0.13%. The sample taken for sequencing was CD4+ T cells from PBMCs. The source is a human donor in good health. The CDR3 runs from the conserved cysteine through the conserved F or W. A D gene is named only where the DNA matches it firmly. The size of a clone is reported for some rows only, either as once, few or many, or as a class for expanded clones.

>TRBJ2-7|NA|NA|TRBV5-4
CASRLDSASSYEQYF
TGTGCCAGCAGATTGGACAGTGCGAGCTCCTACGAGCAGTACTTC
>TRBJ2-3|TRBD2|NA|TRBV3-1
CASSSSGTPRDTQYF
TGTGCCAGCAGCTCTAGCGGGACGCCCCGAGATACGCAGTATTTT
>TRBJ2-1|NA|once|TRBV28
CASNVGYNEQFF
TGTGCCAGCAATGTGGGCTACAATGAGCAGTTCTTC
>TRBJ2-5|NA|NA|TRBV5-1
CASSRNGVPSGETQYF
TGCGCCAGCAGCCGTAACGGGGTCCCCTCTGGGGAGACCCAGTACTTC
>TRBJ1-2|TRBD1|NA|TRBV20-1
CSARDTGGGYTF
TGCAGTGCTAGGGATACAGGGGGCGGCTACACCTTC
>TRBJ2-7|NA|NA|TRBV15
CATARDPSSYEQYF
TGTGCCACCGCAAGGGACCCGAGCTCCTACGAGCAGTACTTC
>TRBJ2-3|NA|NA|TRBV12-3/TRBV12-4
CASSSWGARTDTQYF
TGTGCCAGCAGTTCTTGGGGGGCCCGCACAGATACGCAGTATTTT
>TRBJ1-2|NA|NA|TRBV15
CATSPGADYGYTF
TGTGCCACCAGCCCCGGGGCAGACTATGGCTACACCTTC
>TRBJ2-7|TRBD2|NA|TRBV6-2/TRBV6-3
CASSYSTGLGRDSYEQYF
TGTGCCAGCAGTTACTCAACGGGACTAGGGCGAGACTCCTACGAGCAGTACTTC
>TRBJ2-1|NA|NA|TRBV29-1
CSVESQVNEQFF
TGCAGCGTTGAGTCACAGGTCAATGAGCAGTTCTTC
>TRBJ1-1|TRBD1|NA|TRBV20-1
CSARQLDRETEAFF
TGCAGTGCCCGTCAACTGGACAGGGAGACTGAAGCTTTCTTT
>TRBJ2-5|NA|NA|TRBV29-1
CSHSGGGETQYF
TGCAGCCATTCTGGGGGAGGAGAGACCCAGTACTTC
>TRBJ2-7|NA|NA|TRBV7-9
CASSLGDNYEQYF
TGTGCCAGCAGCTTAGGGGACAACTACGAGCAGTACTTC
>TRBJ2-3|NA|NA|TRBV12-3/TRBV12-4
CASSTPLASDTQYF
TGTGCCAGCAGCACACCCCTAGCTTCAGATACGCAGTATTTT
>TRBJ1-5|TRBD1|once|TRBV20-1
CSAAAGTGGGGQPQHF
TGCAGTGCCGCCGCCGGGACAGGGGGTGGGGGTCAGCCCCAGCATTTT
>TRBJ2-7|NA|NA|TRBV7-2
CASSFSRSTYEQYF
TGTGCCAGCAGCTTTTCCAGGAGCACCTACGAGCAGTACTTC
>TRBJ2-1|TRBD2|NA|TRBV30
CAWISGGAVSYNEQFF
TGTGCCTGGATAAGCGGGGGGGCAGTGTCCTACAATGAGCAGTTCTTC
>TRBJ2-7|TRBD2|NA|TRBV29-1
CSVSAGGPYEQYF
TGCAGCGTTTCCGCGGGGGGGCCCTACGAGCAGTACTTC
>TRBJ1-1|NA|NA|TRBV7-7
CASSPNLNTEAFF
TGTGCTAGCAGCCCGAACCTGAACACTGAAGCTTTCTTT
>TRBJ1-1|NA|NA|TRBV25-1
CASRATGETEAFF
TGTGCCAGCAGAGCGACAGGAGAGACTGAAGCTTTCTTT
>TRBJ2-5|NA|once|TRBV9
CASSVGHRGEETQYF
TGTGCCAGCAGCGTAGGGCACCGCGGGGAAGAGACCCAGTACTTC
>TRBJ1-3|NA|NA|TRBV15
CATSRDLVSGNTIYF
TGTGCCACCAGCAGAGATCTGGTTTCTGGAAACACCATATATTTT
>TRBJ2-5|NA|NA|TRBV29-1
CSVVRSQETQYF
TGCAGCGTTGTTCGCAGCCAAGAGACCCAGTACTTC
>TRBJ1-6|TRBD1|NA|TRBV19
CASNRGFSPLHF
TGTGCCAGTAACAGGGGATTTTCACCCCTCCACTTT
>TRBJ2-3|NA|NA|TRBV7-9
CASSRWPESTDTQYF
TGTGCCAGCAGCAGGTGGCCCGAAAGCACAGATACGCAGTATTTT
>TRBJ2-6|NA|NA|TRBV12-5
CASGLGASSGANVLTF
TGTGCTAGTGGTTTGGGTGCTAGCTCTGGGGCCAACGTCCTGACTTTC
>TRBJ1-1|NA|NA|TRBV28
CASRSGQNTEAFF
TGTGCCAGCAGGTCGGGGCAGAACACTGAAGCTTTCTTT
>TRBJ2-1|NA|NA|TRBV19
CASNTRDKRYNEQFF
TGTGCCAGTAATACCCGGGACAAGAGATACAATGAGCAGTTCTTC
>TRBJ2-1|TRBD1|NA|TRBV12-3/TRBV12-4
CASSRDRENEQFF
TGTGCCAGCAGTAGGGACAGGGAAAATGAGCAGTTCTTC
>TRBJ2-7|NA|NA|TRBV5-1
CASRYRDSGYEQYF
TGCGCCAGCCGGTATCGAGATTCTGGGTACGAGCAGTACTTC
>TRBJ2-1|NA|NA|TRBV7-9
CASSSYREDNEQFF
TGTGCCAGCAGCTCATACCGGGAAGACAATGAGCAGTTCTTC
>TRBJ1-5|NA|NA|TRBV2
CASSLGRSVNQPQHF
TGTGCCAGCAGTCTTGGACGGTCAGTCAATCAGCCCCAGCATTTT
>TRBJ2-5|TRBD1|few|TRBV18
CASSGQQETQYF
TGTGCCAGCTCGGGACAGCAAGAGACCCAGTACTTC
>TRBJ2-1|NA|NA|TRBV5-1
CASSFVQGPNEQFF
TGCGCCAGCAGCTTCGTTCAGGGGCCCAATGAGCAGTTCTTC
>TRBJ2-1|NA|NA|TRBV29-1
CSVVERGAYNEQFF
TGCAGCGTTGTTGAAAGGGGGGCCTACAATGAGCAGTTCTTC
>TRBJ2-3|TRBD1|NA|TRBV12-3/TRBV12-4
CASRPDRGRGDTQYF
TGTGCCAGCAGACCCGACAGGGGCCGGGGAGATACGCAGTATTTT
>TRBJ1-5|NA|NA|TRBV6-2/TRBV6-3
CASSYVGGINQPQHF
TGTGCCAGCAGTTACGTCGGCGGAATCAATCAGCCCCAGCATTTT
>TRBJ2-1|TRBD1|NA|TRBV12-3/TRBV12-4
CASRRQGNEQFF
TGTGCCAGCAGAAGACAGGGTAATGAGCAGTTCTTC
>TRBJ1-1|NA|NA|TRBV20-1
CSARDPQGSTEAFF
TGCAGTGCTAGAGATCCCCAGGGGTCGACTGAAGCTTTCTTT
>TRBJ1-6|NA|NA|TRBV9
CASSVRPNSPLHF
TGTGCCAGCAGCGTACGACCAAATTCACCCCTCCACTTT
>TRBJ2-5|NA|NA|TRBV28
CASSNRNREETQYF
TGTGCCAGCAGTAACAGAAACAGAGAAGAGACCCAGTACTTC
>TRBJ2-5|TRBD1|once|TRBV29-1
CSGRDRGTETQYF
TGCAGCGGCCGGGACAGGGGGACAGAGACCCAGTACTTC
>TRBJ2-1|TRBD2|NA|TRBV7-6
CASSLVVSAGGMTEQFF
TGTGCCAGCAGCTTAGTGGTTTCTGCGGGGGGAATGACTGAGCAGTTCTTC
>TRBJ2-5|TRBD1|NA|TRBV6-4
CASSEYGTGGGETQYF
TGTGCCAGCAGTGAATATGGGACAGGGGGCGGAGAGACCCAGTACTTC
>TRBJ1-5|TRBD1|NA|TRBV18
CASSPRTGGDQPQHF
TGTGCCAGCTCACCACGTACAGGGGGCGACCAGCCCCAGCATTTT
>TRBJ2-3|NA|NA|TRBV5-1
CASSLTLTDTQYF
TGCGCCAGCAGCTTGACACTCACAGATACGCAGTATTTT
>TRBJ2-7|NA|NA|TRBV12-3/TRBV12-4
CASSLKYYEQYF
TGTGCCAGCAGTCTGAAGTACTACGAGCAGTACTTC
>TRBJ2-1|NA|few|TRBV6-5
CASSSGPYNEQFF
TGTGCCAGCAGTTCGGGACCCTACAATGAGCAGTTCTTC
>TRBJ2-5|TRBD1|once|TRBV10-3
CAISALTGVGETQYF
TGTGCCATCAGTGCCCTAACAGGGGTGGGAGAGACCCAGTACTTC
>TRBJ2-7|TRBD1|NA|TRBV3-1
CASSPATGSYEQYF
TGTGCCAGCAGCCCCGCGACAGGGTCCTACGAGCAGTACTTC
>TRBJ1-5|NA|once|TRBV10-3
CASTDGTEYNQPQHF
TGTGCCTCCACAGACGGGACGGAATACAATCAGCCCCAGCATTTT
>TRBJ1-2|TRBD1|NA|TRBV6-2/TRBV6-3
CASSYPGTGRNGYTF
TGTGCCAGCAGTTATCCCGGGACAGGGAGGAATGGCTACACCTTC
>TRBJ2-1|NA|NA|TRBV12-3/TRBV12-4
CASSFPRGAPNNEQFF
TGTGCCAGCAGTTTCCCACGGGGGGCCCCCAACAATGAGCAGTTCTTC
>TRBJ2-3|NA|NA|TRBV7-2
CASSSRSNPSTDTQYF
TGTGCCAGCAGCTCTCGATCCAACCCTAGCACAGATACGCAGTATTTT
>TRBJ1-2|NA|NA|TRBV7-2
CASNLGRSIYGYTF
TGTGCCAGCAACCTTGGACGTAGTATCTATGGCTACACCTTC
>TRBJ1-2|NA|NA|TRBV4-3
CASSQALEPRYGYTF
TGCGCCAGCAGCCAAGCGCTCGAACCGCGCTATGGCTACACCTTC
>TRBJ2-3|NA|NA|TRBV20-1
CSARLEADTQYF
TGCAGTGCTAGGCTTGAGGCAGATACGCAGTATTTT
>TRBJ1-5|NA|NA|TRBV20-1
CSASRGILNQPQHF
TGCAGTGCTAGTAGAGGGATTTTGAATCAGCCCCAGCATTTT